The clone carrying this T cell receptor beta chain was detected once. The data stem from a study of blood T cell repertoires in COVID-19. Study overall: PBMCs, B-cell-depleted T cells, or T cells were the source of the cDNA or gDNA that made up the material.

Libraries were prepared by immunoSEQ multiplex PCR; TCRdb keeps only in-frame clonotypes and omits some of them. Of about 240,000 clones listed, around 89% are singletons. The CDR3 length is 17 residues. Germline V CDR1 and CDR2: SGHVS, FQNEAQ. V was pared by 4 bases and J by 0 bases, with 6 bases of the junction left unmatched. Participants spanned ages about 18 to 89 years and resided in 20 to 30 US areas. Grouping used clinical history reported by participants in a survey and questionnaire. What was sequenced was PBMCs or T cells enriched from blood (not recorded which). The chain couples TRBV7-8 to TRBJ2-1; TRBD2 aligns across 10 bases. This clonotype was obtained from a woman under 40 who had recovered from COVID-19. The CDR3 protein is CASSSRTSGYSYNEQFF. CDR3 nucleotides: TGTGCCAGCAGCTCGAGGACTAGCGGTTACTCCTACAATGAGCAGTTCTTC.